This T cell receptor (beta chain) was profiled in a study of regulatory T cells in long-lasting Graves disease. Study-wide findings and caveats: Clonotypes that were public and shared totalled some 2,900 in persistent patients versus around 970 in new patients. Investigators studied peripheral blood only, not thyroid tissue.

Combining iRepertoire HTBI primers with Arm-PCR of CDR3 regions, the authors built TCR beta libraries. TCRdb reprocessed the multiplex PCR reads with MiXCR, giving one entry per CDR3 protein. The table records fewer than 400,000 distinct CDR3 sequences, 15% to 20% of them present only once. This clonotype showed up just a few times. The antigen is unknown. Time point in this sample: persistent/refractory GD, antithyroid drugs over 5 years with positive TRAb. Isolated PBMC RNA provided the starting material for the TCR library. Trimming stripped 6 bases from V and 4 bases from J, with 13 bases between. CDR3 length: 13 amino acids. Germline CDR1 and CDR2: LGHDT and YNNKEL (reference sequence).

V gene TRBV3-1 combines with J gene TRBJ2-7; no firm D call. Sequencing was performed on peripheral blood mononuclear cells (PBMCs), taken when the disease was refractory, from a patient treated with antithyroid drugs. The clonotype originates from a female donor with Graves disease. The CDR3 here is CASRPKGHYEQYF. The CDR3 DNA follows: TGTGCCAGCAGACCAAAAGGGCATTACGAGCAGTACTTC.